The rows below give T cell receptor beta chains drawn from one sample of a study of shared clonotypes between healthy human individuals. The data were produced by immunoSEQ multiplex PCR, yet TCRdb's version contains in-frame clones alone and is incomplete. The table shows around 940,000 clones, with approximately 80% occurring only once. The sequencing sample was made of memory CD4+ T cells sorted from blood. The receptors were sampled from a man between 18 and 35 years old in good health. Both conserved end residues are part of each CDR3. D genes are given only for firm matches. Size values are once, few and many counts, or a class for expanded clones, and some rows have none.

CDR3 protein: CASSLGFTVDSTDTQYF
CDR3 DNA: TGTGCCAGCAGTTTGGGATTTACTGTAGACAGCACAGATACGCAGTATTTT
V gene: TRBV27
clone size: -
D gene: -
J gene: TRBJ2-3

CDR3 protein: CASSQARLAGSSTQYF
CDR3 DNA: TGCGCCAGCAGCCAAGCGCGACTAGCGGGGAGCAGTACGCAGTATTTT
V gene: TRBV4-1
clone size: -
D gene: TRBD2
J gene: TRBJ2-3

CDR3 protein: CASSTGTSESYEQYF
CDR3 DNA: TGCGCCAGCAGCACCGGGACTAGCGAGTCCTACGAGCAGTACTTC
V gene: TRBV5-1
clone size: -
D gene: TRBD2
J gene: TRBJ2-7

CDR3 protein: CASSPGDVEAFF
CDR3 DNA: TGTGCCAGCTCACCAGGGGACGTTGAAGCTTTCTTT
V gene: TRBV18
clone size: few
D gene: -
J gene: TRBJ1-1

CDR3 protein: CASSPQGGSTDTQYF
CDR3 DNA: TGTGCCAGCAGTCCCCAGGGGGGGAGCACAGATACGCAGTATTTT
V gene: TRBV6-1
clone size: -
D gene: -
J gene: TRBJ2-3

CDR3 protein: CASSPGDRPYEQYF
CDR3 DNA: TGTGCCAGCAGCCCCGGGGACAGGCCCTACGAGCAGTACTTC
V gene: TRBV7-2
clone size: -
D gene: TRBD1
J gene: TRBJ2-7

CDR3 protein: CASSATYEQYF
CDR3 DNA: TGTGCCAGCAGTGCGACCTACGAGCAGTACTTC
V gene: TRBV2
clone size: -
D gene: -
J gene: TRBJ2-7

CDR3 protein: CASSLVEGQTQYF
CDR3 DNA: TGTGCCAGCAGCTTAGTCGAGGGACAGACCCAGTACTTC
V gene: TRBV7-6
clone size: -
D gene: -
J gene: TRBJ2-5

CDR3 protein: CASSFGATNEKLFF
CDR3 DNA: TGCGCCAGCAGCTTCGGGGCAACTAATGAAAAACTGTTTTTT
V gene: TRBV5-1
clone size: many
D gene: -
J gene: TRBJ1-4

CDR3 protein: CASSWGGQGDTQYF
CDR3 DNA: TGTGCCAGCAGCTGGGGGGGGCAGGGAGATACGCAGTATTTT
V gene: TRBV5-4
clone size: -
D gene: -
J gene: TRBJ2-3

CDR3 protein: CASSEGQSVGQPQHF
CDR3 DNA: TGCGCCAGCAGCGAGGGACAGTCGGTCGGTCAGCCCCAGCATTTT
V gene: TRBV5-1
clone size: few
D gene: TRBD1
J gene: TRBJ1-5